Each of the 10 T cell receptor beta chains below was sequenced from the same sample in a study of tumor-infiltrating lymphocytes in primary liver carcinoma. TCR beta cDNA came from approximately 490 ng total RNA, primed with a constant-region primer. Three nested multiplex PCR rounds, a slightly modified ARM-PCR method, built the TCR beta libraries. In the first two PCR rounds, TRBV1-TRBV30 forward primers were paired with a C-beta reverse primer, and each round lasted roughly 10 cycles. One entry per CDR3 protein, called by TCRdb with MiXCR from the multiplex PCR reads. Of approximately 190,000 distinct CDR3 sequences in the sample, about 82% were seen once. Total RNA and DNA came together from approximately 20-30 mg of bulk tissue without cell sorting. Sequenced material: tumor tissue from primary liver carcinoma. These receptor sequences come from a middle-aged man with primary liver carcinoma and hepatitis B virus infection.

Note on this clonotype: The junction differs from germline at one of its ends, possibly a read error. This chain links TRBV29-1 with TRBJ1-2, with a tentative D call TRBD1 (5 bases). Germline lookup yields CDR1 SQVTM and CDR2 ANQGSEA. The CDR3 loop spans 18 amino acids. CDR3 nucleotide sequence: TGCAGCGTTGGCGCACCAACAGGAACTGAAGTGGCTAACTATGGCTACAACTTC. Translated: CSVGAPTGTEVANYGYNF. Together with reference TRBV29-1 and TRBJ1-2, the CDR3 gives the full variable domain: SAVISQKPSRDICQRGTSLTIQCQVDSQVTMMFWYRQQPGQSLTLIATANQGSEATYESGFVIDKFPISRPNLTFSTLTVSNMSPEDSSIYLCSVGAPTGTEVANYGYNFGSGTRLTVV.

This chain uses TRBV5-5 with TRBJ2-7; D ambiguous. The J call may not be correct, given that the DNA end is closer to TRBJ2-1. The germline gives CDR1 SGHKS, CDR2 YYEKEE (reference sequence). CDR3 length: 13 amino acids. CDR3 nucleotide sequence: TGTGCCAGCAGCTTTGGCAGAAGATACGTGCAGTTCTTC. Amino acids: CASSFGRRYVQFF.

A word on this clonotype: A read error may produce the germline difference seen at one junction end. The chain combines TRBV11-1 with TRBJ2-3; either TRBD1 or TRBD2 may fit D (5 bases each). From germline, CDR1 is SGHAT and CDR2 FQDESV (reference sequence). This CDR3 has 18 amino acids. CDR3 in amino acids: CASSSGGSSVGARTDAVF. The CDR3 nucleotides read TGTGCCAGCAGCTCTGGGGGAAGCTCTGTTGGAGCCCGCACAGATGCAGTATTT.

About this clonotype: One junction end disagrees with the germline gene, perhaps due to a read error. CDR3 in DNA: TGTACCAGCAGTTACTCTGGGGTCCTCAACACCGGGGAGTTGTTTTTT. Protein sequence: CTSSYSGVLNTGELFF. The chain combines TRBV6-5 with TRBJ2-2; a possible D gene is TRBD2 (5 bases). Germline-derived CDR1 and CDR2 are MNHEY and SVGAGI. The CDR3 sequence is 16 residues long.

Concerning this clonotype itself: Its ends do not fully match the called genes, so a read error is possible. The gene calls are TRBV4-3 and TRBJ1-6; a possible D gene is TRBD1 (6 bases). Germline V gene sequence: CDR1 LGHNA, CDR2 YSLEER. CDR3 length: 16 residues. As DNA, the CDR3 is TGTGCCAGCAGCCATCTAACTGTACAGGGTGGGTCACCCCTCCACTTT. It translates to CASSHLTVQGGSPLHF.

The chain is built from TRBV14 and TRBJ2-1; 7 bases fit TRBD1. The CDR3 is 16 residues long. Losses at the gene ends were 4 bases for V and 6 bases for J; bases not matched to a gene: 12. Per germline, CDR1 SGHDN and CDR2 FVKESK. The CDR3 DNA reads as TGTGCCAGCAGCCCGAACAGGGGCCAGTTTTGCAATGAGCAGTTCTTC. Amino acid sequence: CASSPNRGQFCNEQFF.

As regards this clonotype: Germline is not matched at one junction end, which may reflect a read error. V and J are TRBV6-6 and TRBJ1-4, with a tentative D call TRBD1 (6 bases). The germline V gene has CDR1 MNHNY and CDR2 SVGAGI (reference sequence). The CDR3 has 16 residues. CDR3 residues: CACSNRDMGRGEKLFF. In nucleotides, the CDR3 is TGTGCCTGCAGTAACCGGGACATGGGGCGAGGCGAAAAACTGTTTTTT.

To note about this clonotype: Without the conserved terminal phenylalanine or tryptophan, this CDR3 likely stems from a read error. No DNA is shown, since the ends of the CDR3 on it are uncertain; the CDR3 is the one TCRdb lists. V and J are TRBV29-1 and TRBJ2-2; the table names TRBD2, a call not compared with the DNA. Germline CDR1 is SQVTM and CDR2 is ANQGSEA. Termini included, the CDR3 measures 15 amino acids. This CDR3 is CSVGASKANTGELLS.

In regard to this clonotype: The junction differs from germline at one of its ends, possibly a read error. The rearrangement links TRBV29-1 to TRBJ1-3; D remains ambiguous. The CDR3 runs to 14 residues. Germline loops: CDR1 SQVTM, CDR2 ANQGSEA. This CDR3 is CSVPLQHSGDTIHF. CDR3 sequence (DNA): TGCAGCGTTCCTCTACAGCACTCTGGAGACACCATACATTTT.

Notes on this clonotype: At one boundary the junction diverges from the germline segment, which might be a read error. V usage is TRBV4-2 and J usage is TRBJ2-5, with 12 nucleotides matching TRBD2. CDR3 length: 18 residues. Per germline, CDR1 LGHNA and CDR2 YNFKEQ. CDR3 DNA sequence: TGTGCCTGCAGCCAAGATCTAGCGGGAGGGCGAATTATAGAAATCCAGTACTTC. This gives the protein CACSQDLAGGRIIEIQYF.